Sequencing of this TCR beta chain was carried out in a study of blood T cell repertoires in COVID-19. Across the study: Researchers got acute and convalescent COVID-19 samples from the United States, Italy and Spain. Sources were T cells, B-cell-depleted T cells, or PBMCs; the material itself was cDNA or gDNA.

Germline lookup yields CDR1 SEHNR and CDR2 FQNEAQ (reference sequence). CDR3 size: 14 residues. Trimming cost V 4 bases and J 2 bases; bases outside gene matches: 4. The table came from immunoSEQ multiplex PCR; TCRdb's copy has only in-frame clones and leaves some out. The sample includes about 49,000 clones, 75% to 85% of them seen just once. This rearrangement joins TRBV7-9 to TRBJ1-1; 7 bases align to TRBD1. The sequenced sample consisted of peripheral blood. The clonotype originates from a woman aged 55-70 years with acute or convalescent COVID-19. CDR3 sequence: CASSSQGINTEAFF. CDR3 coding DNA: TGTGCCAGCAGCTCACAGGGGATAAACACTGAAGCTTTCTTT. The entire variable domain, with the rest obtained from reference TRBV7-9 and TRBJ1-1, is as follows: DTGVSQNPRHKITKRGQNVTFRCDPISEHNRLYWYRQTLGQGPEFLTYFQNEAQLEKSRLLSDRFSAERPKGSFSTLEIQRTEQGDSAMYLCASSSQGINTEAFFGQGTRLTVV.